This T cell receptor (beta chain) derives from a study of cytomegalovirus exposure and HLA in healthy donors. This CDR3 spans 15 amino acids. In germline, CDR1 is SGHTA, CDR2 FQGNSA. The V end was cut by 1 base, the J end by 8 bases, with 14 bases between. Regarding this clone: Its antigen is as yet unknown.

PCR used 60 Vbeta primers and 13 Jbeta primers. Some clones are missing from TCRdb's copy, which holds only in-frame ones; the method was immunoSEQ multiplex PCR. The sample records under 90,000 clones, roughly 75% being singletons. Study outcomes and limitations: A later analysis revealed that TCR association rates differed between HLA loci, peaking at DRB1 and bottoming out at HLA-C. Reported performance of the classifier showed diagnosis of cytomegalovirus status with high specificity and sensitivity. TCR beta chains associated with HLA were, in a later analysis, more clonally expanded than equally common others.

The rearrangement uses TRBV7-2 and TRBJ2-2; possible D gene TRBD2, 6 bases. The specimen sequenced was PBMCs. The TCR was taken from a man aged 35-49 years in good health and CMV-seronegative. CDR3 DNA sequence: TGTGCCAGCAGCTTAGGGGGGGACGTGTCTGGGGAGCTGTTTTTT. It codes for CASSLGGDVSGELFF. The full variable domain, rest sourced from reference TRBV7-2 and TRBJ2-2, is GAGVSQSPSNKVTEKGKDVELRCDPISGHTALYWYRQSLGQGLEFLIYFQGNSAPDKSGLPSDRFSAERTGGSVSTLTIQRTQQEDSAVYLCASSLGGDVSGELFFGEGSRLTVL.